This T cell receptor beta chain was retrieved from a study of blood T cell repertoires in COVID-19. CDR3 length equals 15 residues. Germline loops: CDR1 LGHDT, CDR2 YNNKEL (reference sequence). The V and J ends lost 1 base and 0 bases respectively, with 7 bases between them. Cohort assignment relied on participant-reported clinical history. Donors of Cohort 3 who recovered were those that had two negative PCRs, clearance, or symptom resolution. How the authors handled the data: Amplification of reference gene primers provided the estimated nucleated cell counts. Generated by immunoSEQ multiplex PCR, the TCRdb table keeps only in-frame clones and is missing some. Clone size and V and J calls were adopted from that table, with D and trimming inferred from the DNA. Among 250,000 or so clones listed, approximately 83% were seen once.

What was sequenced was PBMCs or T cells enriched from blood (not recorded which). The sequence derives from a woman between 45 and 65 years old who had recovered from COVID-19. The chain combines TRBV3-1 (or the pseudogene TRBV3-2) with TRBJ1-5; D gene unclear. The CDR3 DNA reads as TGTGCCAGCAGCCAAGGTCACAGTAGCAATCAGCCCCAGCATTTT. Translated: CASSQGHSSNQPQHF.